The rows below give T cell receptor beta chains drawn from one sample of a study of cytomegalovirus exposure and HLA in healthy donors. TCRdb's copy holds only in-frame clones and misses some; the assay was immunoSEQ multiplex PCR. The data contain some 170,000 clones, about 75% of them seen just once; the ten biggest clones take up approximately 4.4%. Sequencing was done on a sample of PBMCs. The receptors were sampled from a young man in good health and CMV-seropositive. The CDR3 runs from the conserved cysteine through the conserved F or W. Fields, in order: V gene, J gene, CDR3 protein.

v_call: TRBV2; j_call: TRBJ2-6; cdr3_aa: CATTKTGSDGANVLTF
v_call: TRBV5-1; j_call: TRBJ2-3; cdr3_aa: CASSLETSGSTDTQYF
v_call: TRBV6-1; j_call: TRBJ1-5; cdr3_aa: CAISGFFSNNQPQHF
v_call: TRBV7-9; j_call: TRBJ2-5; cdr3_aa: CASSSQGALWETQYF
v_call: TRBV28; j_call: TRBJ1-4; cdr3_aa: CASSLAQGNEKLFF
v_call: TRBV9; j_call: TRBJ2-2; cdr3_aa: CASSVAGNTGELFF
v_call: TRBV28; j_call: TRBJ2-4; cdr3_aa: CASTPMGVAKNIQYF
v_call: TRBV27; j_call: TRBJ2-1; cdr3_aa: CASSFGQGFGNNEQFF
v_call: TRBV19; j_call: TRBJ1-5; cdr3_aa: CASRRGTDSNQPQHF
v_call: TRBV5-6; j_call: TRBJ2-5; cdr3_aa: CASSLEGGYQETQYF
v_call: TRBV2; j_call: TRBJ1-5; cdr3_aa: CASRDTPGSNQPQHF
v_call: TRBV7-9; j_call: TRBJ1-1; cdr3_aa: CASRARTGATEAFF
v_call: TRBV4-1; j_call: TRBJ1-2; cdr3_aa: CASSTQRGFNYGYTF
v_call: TRBV7-9; j_call: TRBJ2-3; cdr3_aa: CASSLLRGRTDTQYF
v_call: TRBV5-1; j_call: TRBJ2-1; cdr3_aa: CASSPDISREQFF
v_call: TRBV10-2; j_call: TRBJ2-1; cdr3_aa: CASTGQGNGRNEQFF
v_call: TRBV19; j_call: TRBJ1-4; cdr3_aa: CASSIRTDLPQEKLFF
v_call: TRBV6-1; j_call: TRBJ2-5; cdr3_aa: CASSDLASGRARETQYF
v_call: TRBV2; j_call: TRBJ1-4; cdr3_aa: CASSEAGQGVYEKLFF
v_call: TRBV6-1; j_call: TRBJ2-5; cdr3_aa: CASSDLAGGQETQYF
v_call: TRBV9; j_call: TRBJ1-1; cdr3_aa: CASSVGGESEAFF
v_call: TRBV6-6; j_call: TRBJ1-1; cdr3_aa: CASRPGTGWIEAFF
v_call: TRBV2; j_call: TRBJ2-5; cdr3_aa: CASTGGGETQYF
v_call: TRBV6-5; j_call: TRBJ1-1; cdr3_aa: CASSYSGSRRVAEAFF
v_call: TRBV7-9; j_call: TRBJ1-1; cdr3_aa: CASNQQTGLGNTEAFF
v_call: TRBV5-1; j_call: TRBJ2-1; cdr3_aa: CASSIGQAYNEQFF
v_call: TRBV7-2; j_call: TRBJ2-2; cdr3_aa: CASSLQTNTGELFF
v_call: TRBV4-1; j_call: TRBJ1-1; cdr3_aa: CASSQAGGNEAFF
v_call: TRBV29-1; j_call: TRBJ1-1; cdr3_aa: CSVGQKNTEAFF
v_call: TRBV28; j_call: TRBJ2-2; cdr3_aa: CASSNWSGRTGELFF
v_call: TRBV18; j_call: TRBJ1-1; cdr3_aa: CASSLLSPGTNEAFF
v_call: TRBV27; j_call: TRBJ1-1; cdr3_aa: CASSTGLQLRNTEAFF
v_call: TRBV5-4; j_call: TRBJ1-2; cdr3_aa: CASSLQGGYGYTF
v_call: TRBV5-1; j_call: TRBJ1-3; cdr3_aa: CASSLGERGSGNTIYF
v_call: TRBV5-8; j_call: TRBJ1-4; cdr3_aa: CASSLVGTGHEKLFF
v_call: TRBV5-8; j_call: TRBJ1-1; cdr3_aa: CASSFPDRENTEAFF
v_call: TRBV6-1; j_call: TRBJ2-5; cdr3_aa: CASSEGSTRRIETQYF
v_call: TRBV27; j_call: TRBJ1-1; cdr3_aa: CASRGILSATEAFF
v_call: TRBV6-1; j_call: TRBJ2-1; cdr3_aa: CASSELQGALIEQFF
v_call: TRBV25-1; j_call: TRBJ1-2; cdr3_aa: CASSAGSTGINYGYTF
v_call: TRBV14; j_call: TRBJ1-2; cdr3_aa: CASSQDTGAYGYTF
v_call: TRBV19; j_call: TRBJ1-1; cdr3_aa: CASSGTENTEAFF
v_call: TRBV6-5; j_call: TRBJ2-3; cdr3_aa: CASKTSGGLGYF
v_call: TRBV27; j_call: TRBJ1-5; cdr3_aa: CASSLGTGGNQPQHF
v_call: TRBV21-1; j_call: TRBJ2-2; cdr3_aa: CASSKALGGSNTGELFF
v_call: TRBV6-5; j_call: TRBJ2-1; cdr3_aa: CASSYLTSGGYNEQFF
v_call: TRBV11-3; j_call: TRBJ2-1; cdr3_aa: CASSLEPGVEFF
v_call: TRBV4-2; j_call: TRBJ1-1; cdr3_aa: CASSQETGNTEAFF
v_call: TRBV7-3; j_call: TRBJ2-1; cdr3_aa: CASSPMDRGQQFF
v_call: TRBV9; j_call: TRBJ2-1; cdr3_aa: CASSVGLAGGYEQFF
v_call: TRBV5-6; j_call: TRBJ1-2; cdr3_aa: CASSSGVGYGYTF
v_call: TRBV6-1; j_call: TRBJ1-1; cdr3_aa: CASRTNQGAFF
v_call: TRBV6-1; j_call: TRBJ1-4; cdr3_aa: CASSTTGGRGEKLFF
v_call: TRBV28; j_call: TRBJ2-1; cdr3_aa: CASSIQGAYYNEQFF
v_call: TRBV6-1; j_call: TRBJ1-2; cdr3_aa: CASSEGAGTGDGYTF
v_call: TRBV6-5; j_call: TRBJ1-3; cdr3_aa: CASSYGGGGNTIYF
v_call: TRBV30; j_call: TRBJ1-2; cdr3_aa: CAWSVYSGQGRNYGYTF